This TCR beta chain appears in the sequencing data of a study of shared clonotypes between healthy human individuals. Study as a whole: Three plates were used per donor for CD4 naive, three for CD4 memory, two for CD8 naive and one for CD8 memory.

Investigators divided CD4+ cells into CD45RA+ naive and CD45RA-negative memory subsets. The study's findings and limits: The sharing of about 5% of naive CD4 clonotypes was seen across several donors.

CDR3 length equals 16 residues. V lost 6 bases and J lost 2, with 17 bases in between. The germline V gene has CDR1 MNHEY and CDR2 SMNVEV (reference sequence). Only one count was recorded for this clone. The antigen is not known. Around 200 ng DNA, 30,000 or so T cell genomes, went into each sorted-subset replicate PCR. TCRdb's table, derived via immunoSEQ multiplex PCR, lists solely in-frame clones and lacks some. The sample carries more than 550,000 clones, just under 75% recorded once. The source material was memory CD4+ T cells sorted from blood. Subset given: CD45RA-negative fraction. The V and J genes are TRBV27 and TRBJ2-1; tentative D call: TRBD2 (7 bases). This TCR came from a woman aged 30 to 39 in good health. The CDR3 protein is CASSKRGAEPYNEQFF. The CDR3 DNA is TGTGCCAGCAGCAAACGGGGGGCGGAACCCTACAATGAGCAGTTCTTC.